This T cell receptor beta chain appears in the sequencing data of a study of blood T cell repertoires in COVID-19. Across the study: Researchers got acute and convalescent COVID-19 samples from the United States, Italy and Spain.

V dropped 0 bases and J dropped 6 bases, with 11 bases sitting between them. The CDR3 contains 15 residues. The germline CDR1 and CDR2 sequences are MNHEY and SMNVEV (reference sequence). Either two negative PCRs, clearance, or symptom resolution qualified Cohort 3 donors as recovered. In the source study's methods: How many nucleated cells were present was estimated from reference gene primer amplification. This table comes from immunoSEQ multiplex PCR, and its TCRdb copy is limited to in-frame clones, with some not included. The V and J calls and clone size were taken over from that table, and D and trimming were inferred from the DNA. The repertoire holds some 510,000 clones, with over 75% as singletons.

This sequence joins TRBV27 and TRBJ1-4, with D tentatively TRBD1 (5 bases). This TCR was recovered from a middle-aged woman who had recovered from COVID-19. The sequencing sample was made of PBMCs or T cells enriched from blood (not recorded which). The chain's CDR3 is CASSLSWGVYEKLFF. CDR3 nucleotide sequence: TGTGCCAGCAGTTTATCATGGGGGGTATATGAAAAACTGTTTTTT.